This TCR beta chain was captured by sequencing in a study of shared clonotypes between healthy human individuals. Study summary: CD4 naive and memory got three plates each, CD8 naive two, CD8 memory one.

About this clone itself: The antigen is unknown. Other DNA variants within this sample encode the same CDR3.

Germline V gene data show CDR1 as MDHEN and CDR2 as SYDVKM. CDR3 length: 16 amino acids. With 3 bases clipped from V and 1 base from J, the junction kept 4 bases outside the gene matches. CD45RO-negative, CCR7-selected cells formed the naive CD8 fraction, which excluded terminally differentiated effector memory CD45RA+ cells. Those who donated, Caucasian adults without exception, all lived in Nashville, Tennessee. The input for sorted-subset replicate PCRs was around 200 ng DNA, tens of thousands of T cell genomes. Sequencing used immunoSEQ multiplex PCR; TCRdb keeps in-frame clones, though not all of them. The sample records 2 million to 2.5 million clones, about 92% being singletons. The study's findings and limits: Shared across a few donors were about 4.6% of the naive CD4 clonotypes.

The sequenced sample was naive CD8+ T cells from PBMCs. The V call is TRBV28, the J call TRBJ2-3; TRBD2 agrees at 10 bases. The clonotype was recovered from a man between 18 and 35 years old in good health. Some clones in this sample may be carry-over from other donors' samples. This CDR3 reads CASSFPLAGGTDTQYF. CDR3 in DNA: TGTGCCAGCAGTTTCCCGCTAGCGGGGGGCACAGATACGCAGTATTTT.